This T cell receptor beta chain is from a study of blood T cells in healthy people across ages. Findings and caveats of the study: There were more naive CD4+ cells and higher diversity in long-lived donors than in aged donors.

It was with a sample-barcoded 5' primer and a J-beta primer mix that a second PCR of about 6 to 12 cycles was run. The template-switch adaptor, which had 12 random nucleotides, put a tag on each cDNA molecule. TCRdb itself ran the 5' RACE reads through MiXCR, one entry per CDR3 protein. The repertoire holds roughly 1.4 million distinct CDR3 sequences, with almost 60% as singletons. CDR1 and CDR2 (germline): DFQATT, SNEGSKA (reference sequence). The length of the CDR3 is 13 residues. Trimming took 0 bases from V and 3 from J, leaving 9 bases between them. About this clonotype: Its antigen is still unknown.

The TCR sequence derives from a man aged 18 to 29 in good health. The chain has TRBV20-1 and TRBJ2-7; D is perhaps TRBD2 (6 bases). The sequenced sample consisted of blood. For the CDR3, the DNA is TGCAGTGCTAGAGAAACGGAGGGCTACGAGCAGTACTTC. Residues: CSARETEGYEQYF.